This entry lists 29 T cell receptor beta chains sequenced from one sample in a study of PD-1 blockade in mismatch repair-deficient tumors. Clones were sequenced by immunoSEQ multiplex PCR, and TCRdb holds only the in-frame ones, with some missing. Of tens of thousands of clones listed, about 87% are singletons. This sample comprised peripheral blood, obtained 52 weeks after starting pembrolizumab. The receptor source for this set is an adult with mismatch repair-deficient cancer.

This clone has just one count. This rearrangement joins TRBV7-2 to TRBJ2-3; the D gene is possibly TRBD2 (5 bases). Germline V CDR1 and CDR2: SGHTA, FQGNSA. V lost 2 bases, J lost 8 bases, and 8 bases lay in between. CDR3 length: 12 amino acids. CDR3: CASSLLAGTQYF. In nucleotides, the CDR3 is TGTGCCAGCAGCTTACTAGCTGGTACGCAGTATTTT.

This chain uses TRBV7-6 with TRBJ2-7; TRBD2 matches 12 bases. V lost 2 bases, J lost 3 bases, and 2 bases stayed unmatched. The CDR3 consists of 15 residues. Germline loops: CDR1 SGHVS, CDR2 FNYEAQ. CDR3 bases: TGTGCCAGCAGCTTAACGACTAGCGGGAGCTACGAGCAGTACTTC. Protein sequence: CASSLTTSGSYEQYF.

The chain has TRBV11-2 and TRBJ2-1; 11 nucleotides match TRBD2. Germline loops: CDR1 SGHAT, CDR2 FQNNGV. The CDR3 has 18 residues. Trimming cost V 1 base and J 2 bases; bases outside gene matches: 7. The CDR3 DNA is TGTGCCAGCAGCTTAGTGACTAGCGGGAAGGTCCCCTACAATGAGCAGTTCTTC. Translating gives CASSLVTSGKVPYNEQFF.

A remark on this clone: Distinct nucleotide sequences in the sample also encode this CDR3. V is TRBV27 and J is TRBJ1-2; no firm D call. The germline V gene encodes CDR1 MNHEY and CDR2 SMNVEV (reference sequence). With 0 bases removed from V and 4 bases from J, the gap between germline ends came to 9 bases. CDR3 size: 14 residues. CDR3 DNA sequence: TGTGCCAGCAGTTTATCACTCGGGAGCTATGGCTACACCTTC. Residues: CASSLSLGSYGYTF.

The chain links TRBV2 to TRBJ2-3; 14 nucleotides match TRBD2. Trimming removed 7 bases from V and 0 bases from J; junction bases left unmatched: 6. Germline values: CDR1 SNHLY, CDR2 FYNNEI. This CDR3 region has 17 residues. CDR3 sequence: CASTGLAGGSSTDTQYF. In DNA, the CDR3 is TGTGCCAGCACCGGACTAGCGGGAGGTTCTAGCACAGATACGCAGTATTTT.

V is TRBV19 and J is TRBJ2-7; D possibly corresponds to TRBD2 (6 bases). Deletions cut 5 bases from V and 4 bases from J, with 12 bases between. This CDR3 spans 13 amino acids. Germline V gives CDR1 LNHDA, CDR2 SQIVND (reference sequence). The CDR3 coding sequence is TGTGCCAGTAGTGCACCCAGCGGGTACGAGCAGTACTTC. This encodes CASSAPSGYEQYF.

The V gene is TRBV28, the J gene TRBJ2-4; no clear D gene. The CDR3 runs to 15 residues. V lost 8 bases, J lost 0 bases, and 14 bases lay in between. Germline V gene sequence: CDR1 MDHEN, CDR2 SYDVKM. This CDR3 is CASAGRFLAKNIQYF. CDR3 bases: TGTGCCAGCGCTGGGCGATTTCTAGCCAAAAACATTCAGTACTTC.

The gene calls are TRBV6-5 and TRBJ2-5; D perhaps matches TRBD2 (5 bases). Germline V gene sequence: CDR1 MNHEY, CDR2 SVGAGI. This CDR3 has 14 residues. The V and J ends lost 8 bases and 4 bases respectively, with 17 bases between them. CDR3 nucleotides: TGTGCCAGCCGTGTTGAGGGTCGGTTAGAGACCCAGTACTTC. Protein: CASRVEGRLETQYF.

This clone is medium-sized by share. The chain uses TRBV28 and TRBJ2-7; 7 nucleotides line up with TRBD1. From germline, CDR1 is MDHEN and CDR2 SYDVKM. V shed 5 bases, J shed 2 bases, and the junction held 3 bases outside the gene matches. This CDR3 spans 13 amino acids. The CDR3 protein is CASSPTGAYEQYF. The CDR3 nucleotides are TGTGCCAGCAGTCCCACAGGGGCCTACGAGCAGTACTTC.

The sample holds a few counts of this clone. This chain uses TRBV2 with TRBJ2-4; D gene unclear. Germline values: CDR1 SNHLY, CDR2 FYNNEI. The germline V and J ends were trimmed by 3 bases and 2 bases, with 14 bases remaining between them. This CDR3 has 16 amino acids. DNA of the CDR3: TGTGCCAGCAGTGAGCTCTCCCTAAGTCCCAAAAACATTCAGTACTTC. It encodes CASSELSLSPKNIQYF.

The chain links TRBV6-5 to TRBJ2-7; TRBD2 is a possible D gene (5 bases). The V end was cut by 7 bases, the J end by 5 bases, with 21 bases between. CDR1 and CDR2 (germline): MNHEY, SVGAGI. This CDR3 has 15 residues. The CDR3 reads CASTQRDVGSHEQYF. The CDR3 bases are TGTGCCAGCACCCAACGGGATGTGGGGTCCCACGAGCAGTACTTC.

The chain links TRBV5-1 to TRBJ2-7; TRBD2 agrees at 13 bases. Trimming took 4 bases from V and 5 from J; bases not matched to a gene: 9. CDR1 is SGHRS and CDR2 is YFSETQ in the germline V gene. This CDR3 has 16 residues. CDR3 in amino acids: CASSNSAGLAGDEQYF. The DNA of the CDR3 is TGCGCCAGCAGCAACTCGGCAGGACTAGCGGGAGACGAGCAGTACTTC.

The sample holds a few counts of this clone. The gene calls are TRBV2 and TRBJ2-7; perhaps D is TRBD1 or TRBD2 (5 bases each). V shed 3 bases and J shed 4 bases, with 13 bases lying between them. The CDR3 runs 14 residues. The germline V gene has CDR1 SNHLY and CDR2 FYNNEI. For the CDR3, the DNA is TGTGCCAGCAGTGACCCCGGGGCTAATTACGAGCAGTACTTC. Its translation: CASSDPGANYEQYF. The full variable domain, rest sourced from reference TRBV2 and TRBJ2-7, is EPEVTQTPSHQVTQMGQEVILRCVPISNHLYFYWYRQILGQKVEFLVSFYNNEISEKSEIFDDQFSVERPDGSNFTLKIRSTKLEDSAMYFCASSDPGANYEQYFGPGTRLTVT.

The V call is TRBV25-1, the J call TRBJ2-1; no clear D gene. Germline V gene lookup returns CDR1 MGHDK and CDR2 SYGVNS. The CDR3 is 12 amino acids. Trimming removed 7 bases at V and 8 bases at J, with 12 bases between. The DNA of the CDR3 is TGTGCCAGCATGCGGACCGTCGATGAGCAGTTCTTC. Its translation is CASMRTVDEQFF. Full variable domain (rest looked up from reference TRBV25-1 and TRBJ2-1): EADIYQTPRYLVIGTGKKITLECSQTMGHDKMYWYQQDPGMELHLIHYSYGVNSTEKGDLSSESTVSRIRTEHFPLTLESARPSHTSQYLCASMRTVDEQFFGPGTRLTVL.

J is TRBJ2-7 and V is TRBV29-1, with TRBD1 matching 8 bases. The CDR3 extends over 12 amino acids. J was trimmed by 5 bases and V by 8 bases; bases with no gene match: 8. Germline V gives CDR1 SQVTM, CDR2 ANQGSEA. In DNA form, the CDR3 reads TGCAGCTTCCGGGACAGGAACAACGAGCAGTACTTC. Residues: CSFRDRNNEQYF.

V usage is TRBV7-9 and J usage is TRBJ1-4, with 7 positions matching TRBD1. The CDR3 loop spans 15 amino acids. V lost 6 bases and J lost 4; bases outside the gene matches: 8. Germline CDR1 SEHNR, CDR2 FQNEAQ (reference sequence). Here the CDR3 reads CASSSNRDSNEKLFF. The CDR3 DNA is TGTGCCAGCAGTTCTAACCGGGACAGTAATGAAAAACTGTTTTTT.

The rearrangement joins TRBV7-2 to TRBJ1-2; 8 nucleotides match TRBD1. V shed 6 bases and J 0 bases; nucleotides not matched to a gene: 12. The CDR3 sequence is 17 residues long. Germline V gene data show CDR1 as SGHTA and CDR2 as FQGNSA. CDR3 sequence: CASRHGQGNLANYGYTF. CDR3 nucleotide sequence: TGTGCCAGCAGACACGGACAGGGCAACTTAGCTAACTATGGCTACACCTTC.

The V and J genes are TRBV6-1 and TRBJ1-5; D is unresolved. The germline V gene has CDR1 MNHNS and CDR2 SASEGT. V lost 9 bases and J 2 bases, leaving 11 bases between the germline ends. The CDR3 has 13 residues. The chain's CDR3 is CASNPLGNQPQHF. The CDR3 DNA is TGTGCCAGTAACCCACTAGGCAATCAGCCCCAGCATTTT.

The J gene is TRBJ1-1, the V gene TRBV14; D gene uncertain. CDR1 is SGHDN, CDR2 FVKESK, per germline. The CDR3 runs 14 residues. Trimming stripped 0 bases from V and 1 base from J, with 6 bases between. CDR3 coding DNA: TGTGCCAGCAGCCAAGATCAGGAGAACACTGAAGCTTTCTTT. It encodes CASSQDQENTEAFF.

V and J are TRBV4-1 and TRBJ2-2; 12 positions match TRBD2. Germline CDR1 MGHRA, CDR2 YSYEKL. This CDR3 contains 17 residues. After removal of 0 bases from V and 5 bases from J, the junction contained 4 bases not matched to a gene. CDR3 sequence reads: CASSQERGTSGTGELFF. As DNA, the CDR3 is TGCGCCAGCAGCCAAGAACGGGGGACTAGCGGGACCGGGGAGCTGTTTTTT.

J is TRBJ1-4 and V is TRBV28, with D perhaps matching TRBD1 (5 bases). The V end lost 6 bases, the J end lost 5 bases, and 13 bases lay between the germline ends. The germline V gene has CDR1 MDHEN and CDR2 SYDVKM. This CDR3 has 14 residues. The CDR3 sequence: CASSLWSGNEKLFF. CDR3 DNA sequence: TGTGCCAGCAGCCTGTGGTCAGGGAATGAAAAACTGTTTTTT.

V gene TRBV19 combines with J gene TRBJ1-1, with 9 bases lining up with TRBD1. The CDR3 is 15 residues long. CDR1 LNHDA and CDR2 SQIVND come from the germline V gene (reference sequence). V dropped 7 bases and J dropped 4; count of bases not matched to a gene: 10. CDR3 DNA sequence: TGTGCCAGTAACCCCATGGGACAGGGCGCCACTGAAGCTTTCTTT. Its translation is CASNPMGQGATEAFF.

Here the CDR3 DNA reads TGTGCCAGCAGTGGGACAGGGGACACCGGGGAGCTGTTTTTT. Protein: CASSGTGDTGELFF. V gene TRBV6-4 combines with J gene TRBJ2-2; 9 bases match TRBD1. The germline V gene has CDR1 MRHNA and CDR2 SNTAGT. Trimming at V came to 4 bases and at J to 3 bases, leaving 0 bases not matched to a gene. The CDR3 is 14 amino acids.

This rearrangement joins TRBV28 to TRBJ2-1; 9 bases match TRBD1. The V segment lost 1 base and the J segment 7 bases; nucleotides outside the gene matches: 8. The germline gives CDR1 MDHEN, CDR2 SYDVKM. CDR3 length: 16 residues. CDR3 protein: CASSLLGQGGKNEQFF. The CDR3 DNA follows: TGTGCCAGCAGTTTATTGGGACAGGGAGGGAAGAATGAGCAGTTCTTC. The full variable domain, its missing parts supplied by reference TRBV28 and TRBJ2-1, is DVKVTQSSRYLVKRTGEKVFLECVQDMDHENMFWYRQDPGLGLRLIYFSYDVKMKEKGDIPEGYSVSREKKERFSLILESASTNQTSMYLCASSLLGQGGKNEQFFGPGTRLTVL.

The chain recombines TRBV5-1 with TRBJ2-5; the D gene is possibly TRBD2 (6 bases). The CDR3 spans 16 residues. Germline CDR1 is SGHRS and CDR2 is YFSETQ. V shed 4 bases and J shed 5 bases, with 21 bases lying between them. The CDR3 loop is CASSTRGGEVSETQYF. The CDR3, as DNA: TGCGCCAGCAGCACCCGTGGAGGGGAGGTTTCGGAGACCCAGTACTTC.

V is TRBV19 and J is TRBJ1-1; D gene ambiguous. The germline V and J ends were trimmed by 5 bases and 1 base, with 14 bases remaining between them. The CDR3 is 15 amino acids. Germline V lookup: CDR1 LNHDA, CDR2 SQIVND (reference sequence). The CDR3 bases are TGTGCCAGTAGTTTCGGGAGAGGTGGGAACACTGAAGCTTTCTTT. Protein sequence: CASSFGRGGNTEAFF. Full variable domain (rest looked up from reference TRBV19 and TRBJ1-1): DGGITQSPKYLFRKEGQNVTLSCEQNLNHDAMYWYRQDPGQGLRLIYYSQIVNDFQKGDIAEGYSVSREKKESFPLTVTSAQKNPTAFYLCASSFGRGGNTEAFFGQGTRLTVV.

The J gene is TRBJ2-2, the V gene TRBV5-1, with 10 bases aligning to TRBD1. With V trimmed by 4 bases and J by 6 bases, 9 bases remained unmatched. CDR3 size: 16 residues. Germline-derived CDR1 and CDR2 are SGHRS and YFSETQ. The CDR3 loop is CASSGGAGQGSGELFF. Here the CDR3 DNA reads TGCGCCAGCAGCGGAGGTGCGGGACAGGGGTCCGGGGAGCTGTTTTTT.

This chain joins TRBV19 and TRBJ1-4, with D possibly being TRBD1 (6 bases). Germline values: CDR1 LNHDA, CDR2 SQIVND (reference sequence). Trimming pared 4 bases from V and 0 bases from J, leaving 9 bases between. The CDR3 runs 15 residues. The DNA for the CDR3 is TGTGCCAGTAGTACGGGACAAACAACTAATGAAAAACTGTTTTTT. Its translation: CASSTGQTTNEKLFF. Based on the CDR3 plus reference TRBV19 and TRBJ1-4, the full variable domain is DGGITQSPKYLFRKEGQNVTLSCEQNLNHDAMYWYRQDPGQGLRLIYYSQIVNDFQKGDIAEGYSVSREKKESFPLTVTSAQKNPTAFYLCASSTGQTTNEKLFFGSGTQLSVL.

The V call is TRBV27, the J call TRBJ2-7; D perhaps matches TRBD1 (6 bases). Trimming shortened V by 2 bases and J by 6 bases, and 11 bases separated the two germline ends. The germline V gene has CDR1 MNHEY and CDR2 SMNVEV (reference sequence). The CDR3 is 13 residues long. Here the CDR3 reads CASSLTQGTEQYF. The CDR3 DNA sequence: TGTGCCAGCAGTTTAACACAGGGCACCGAGCAGTACTTC.